This record covers a single TCR beta chain. Its antigen is undetermined. The PCR ran on 60 Vbeta and 13 Jbeta primers. Only in-frame clones appear in the TCRdb table, and some are missing; sequencing was by immunoSEQ multiplex PCR. The table lists 100,000 to 150,000 clones, roughly 79% of them singletons. Trimming took 2 bases from V and 5 from J, leaving 13 bases between them. There are 15 residues in the CDR3. The germline CDR1 and CDR2 sequences are MGHRA and YSYEKL. The data are from a study of cytomegalovirus exposure and HLA in healthy donors. Study observations and caveats: Based on reports, TCR beta sequences accurately predicted HLA-A and HLA-B alleles for most subjects. TCR beta chain V- and J-gene trimming was linked, in a later analysis, to a missense variant in DCLRE1C. Several of the most significant clusters appeared linked to common viral pathogens, based on a later analysis. A cluster of highly shared sequence variants was likely a sequencing artifact.

This clonotype was obtained from a woman younger than 30 in good health and CMV-seronegative. Sequencing was performed on PBMCs. J is TRBJ2-1 and V is TRBV4-1; maybe TRBD2 (5 bases). The CDR3 nucleotides read TGCGCCAGCAGCCAATCTAGCAATAGACACAATGAGCAGTTCTTC. It specifies CASSQSSNRHNEQFF.